A single sample gave rise to the 23 T cell receptor beta chains below, sequenced in a study of blood T cell repertoires in COVID-19. Profiled with immunoSEQ multiplex PCR; TCRdb holds only in-frame clones, not every one. The sample gives about 230,000 clones, around 84% of which show up once; 11% is in the top ten. The sequencing input was peripheral blood. The source of these receptors is a man aged 50-60 years with COVID-19, enrolled during active disease.

This clone appeared a single time. This chain links TRBV10-2 with TRBJ2-7; no definite D call. Germline assignment: CDR1 WSHSY and CDR2 SAAADI. The CDR3 totals 12 residues. Trimming left V 2 bases short and J 11 bases short, with 13 bases between. In DNA, the CDR3 is TGCGCCAGCAGTGAGCCTCGCTCAACGGAGTACTTC. Protein product: CASSEPRSTEYF.

The chain has TRBV19 and TRBJ2-7, with 7 bases lining up with TRBD1. The CDR3 contains 14 residues. Germline V gene data show CDR1 as LNHDA and CDR2 as SQIVND (reference sequence). Losses at the gene ends were 2 bases for V and 3 bases for J; bases not matched to a gene: 4. Here the CDR3 reads CASSIKTGSYEQYF. The CDR3 bases are TGTGCCAGTAGTATAAAGACAGGGAGCTACGAGCAGTACTTC. Using reference TRBV19 and TRBJ2-7 for the parts outside the CDR3, the full variable domain is DGGITQSPKYLFRKEGQNVTLSCEQNLNHDAMYWYRQDPGQGLRLIYYSQIVNDFQKGDIAEGYSVSREKKESFPLTVTSAQKNPTAFYLCASSIKTGSYEQYFGPGTRLTVT.

The gene calls are TRBV4-1 and TRBJ2-7; 8 bases line up with TRBD2. CDR3 length equals 15 residues. Germline values: CDR1 MGHRA, CDR2 YSYEKL. V gave up 1 base and J gave up 3 bases; unmatched junction bases: 5. The CDR3 coding sequence is TGCGCCAGCAGCCAAGCGGGAGGGCGTCACTACGAGCAGTACTTC. This translates into CASSQAGGRHYEQYF.

The chain has TRBV4-2 and TRBJ1-4, with D uncertain. The CDR3 loop spans 16 amino acids. V lost 1 base and J lost 8, with 17 bases in between. Germline CDR1 reads LGHNA; CDR2 reads YNFKEQ. The CDR3 is CASSQAFGEGGEKLFF. The CDR3 coding sequence is TGTGCCAGCAGCCAAGCCTTTGGGGAGGGTGGAGAAAAACTGTTTTTT.

This clone showed up just a few times. CDR3 residues: CASSATSGQSFYEQYF. The CDR3 coding sequence is TGTGCCAGCAGCGCCACTAGCGGTCAGAGCTTCTACGAGCAGTACTTC. The chain links TRBV9 to TRBJ2-7; TRBD2 agrees at 8 bases. The germline V gene has CDR1 SGDLS and CDR2 YYNGEE. V lost 3 bases to trimming and J lost 3 bases; unmatched junction nucleotides: 11. The CDR3 has 16 residues.

The chain links TRBV5-1 to TRBJ1-2, with a tentative D call TRBD1 (5 bases). With 4 bases removed from V and 3 bases from J, the gap between germline ends came to 16 bases. CDR3 length: 15 residues. Germline V gene sequence: CDR1 SGHRS, CDR2 YFSETQ. The DNA of the CDR3 is TGCGCCAGCAGCCTCACATGGGGGGAGGACTATGGCTACACCTTC. Translated: CASSLTWGEDYGYTF.

V usage is TRBV7-9 and J usage is TRBJ1-2, with D perhaps TRBD1 (5 bases). The germline CDR1 and CDR2 sequences are SEHNR and FQNEAQ (reference sequence). Trimming shortened V by 5 bases and J by 8 bases, and 15 bases separated the two germline ends. CDR3 size: 13 residues. The CDR3 sequence: CASSEVRVGGYTF. For the CDR3, the DNA is TGTGCCAGCAGCGAAGTCAGGGTGGGCGGCTACACCTTC.

The genes are TRBV14 and TRBJ2-3, with 9 bases identical to TRBD1. Germline V CDR1 and CDR2: SGHDN, FVKESK. This CDR3 contains 12 residues. Trimming took 8 bases from V and 6 from J; bases not matched to a gene: 3. The CDR3: CASGQGRDTQYF. The CDR3, as DNA: TGTGCCAGCGGACAGGGGAGGGATACGCAGTATTTT.

The CDR3, as DNA: TGTGCCAGCAGCTCTCATCCGGACAGCCAAGAGACCCAGTACTTC. The encoded protein is CASSSHPDSQETQYF. The rearrangement joins TRBV9 to TRBJ2-5; D is possibly TRBD1 (6 bases). Trimming left V 4 bases short and J 1 base short, with 14 bases between. Per the germline V gene, CDR1 is SGDLS and CDR2 is YYNGEE. The CDR3 consists of 15 residues.

The CDR3 is CASSQGVTGELFF. In DNA, the CDR3 is TGTGCCAGCAGTCAGGGGGTCACCGGGGAGCTGTTTTTT. V and J are TRBV6-5 and TRBJ2-2, with 7 bases lining up with TRBD1. The V and J ends lost 5 bases and 4 bases, in that order; junction bases with no gene match: 1. Germline values: CDR1 MNHEY, CDR2 SVGAGI. The CDR3 is made up of 13 amino acids.

The J gene is TRBJ1-3, the V gene TRBV9, with TRBD1 identical over 7 bases. This CDR3 region has 17 residues. Germline CDR1 reads SGDLS; CDR2 reads YYNGEE. Trimming cost V 1 base and J 4 bases; bases outside gene matches: 11. CDR3 protein: CASSVFARGLDGNTIYF. The CDR3 DNA reads as TGTGCCAGCAGCGTATTCGCTAGGGGGCTTGACGGAAACACCATATATTTT. Full variable domain (outside the CDR3, taken from reference TRBV9 and TRBJ1-3): DSGVTQTPKHLITATGQRVTLRCSPRSGDLSVYWYQQSLDQGLQFLIQYYNGEERAKGNILERFSAQQFPDLHSELNLSSLELGDSALYFCASSVFARGLDGNTIYFGEGSWLTVV.

The chain couples TRBV6-5 to TRBJ2-7, with TRBD1 identical over 10 bases. Germline CDR1 is MNHEY and CDR2 is SVGAGI. The CDR3 spans 16 residues. Germline trimming cut 4 bases from V and 2 bases from J; bases unmatched to any gene: 8. CDR3 coding DNA: TGTGCCAGCAGTTGGGCGGGACAGGGGCCCGCCTACGAGCAGTACTTC. This gives the protein CASSWAGQGPAYEQYF.

The chain links TRBV10-3 to TRBJ1-1; 10 positions match TRBD1. Germline-derived CDR1 and CDR2 are ENHRY and SYGVKD. With V trimmed by 6 bases and J by 3 bases, 1 base remained unmatched. This CDR3 has 13 residues. The CDR3 region has the DNA TGTGCCATCAGGGGGACAGGGGACACTGAAGCTTTCTTT. Translation: CAIRGTGDTEAFF.

This clone was counted once. The chain joins TRBV7-2 to TRBJ2-7, with TRBD1 as a possible D gene (6 bases). The germline V and J ends were trimmed by 1 base and 0 bases, with 7 bases remaining between them. CDR1 SGHTA and CDR2 FQGNSA come from the germline V gene. The CDR3 runs to 14 residues. For the CDR3, the DNA is TGTGCCAGCAGCTTAGTACAGGGCTCCTACGAGCAGTACTTC. This encodes CASSLVQGSYEQYF. Full variable domain (rest looked up from reference TRBV7-2 and TRBJ2-7): GAGVSQSPSNKVTEKGKDVELRCDPISGHTALYWYRQSLGQGLEFLIYFQGNSAPDKSGLPSDRFSAERTGGSVSTLTIQRTQQEDSAVYLCASSLVQGSYEQYFGPGTRLTVT.

V and J are TRBV9 and TRBJ1-1; 8 nucleotides line up with TRBD1. The germline CDR1 and CDR2 sequences are SGDLS and YYNGEE. This CDR3 is built from 16 residues. V lost 4 bases to trimming and J lost 3 bases; unmatched junction nucleotides: 11. The CDR3 here is CASSLRGGQADTEAFF. CDR3 DNA: TGTGCCAGCAGCCTCCGAGGGGGACAGGCGGACACTGAAGCTTTCTTT.

This rearrangement joins TRBV7-2 to TRBJ2-3; TRBD2 agrees at 10 bases. CDR3 length equals 16 residues. The germline V gene encodes CDR1 SGHTA and CDR2 FQGNSA. After removal of 0 bases from V and 4 bases from J, the junction contained 4 bases not matched to a gene. CDR3 region: CASSLAVLAGADTQYF. CDR3 nucleotides: TGTGCCAGCAGCTTAGCTGTTCTAGCGGGAGCAGATACGCAGTATTTT.

With regard to this clone: A read error is possible here, since a much larger clone lies one base away. This specimen includes other DNA sequences encoding the same CDR3. This chain joins TRBV7-9 and TRBJ1-3; 8 positions match TRBD1. The length of the CDR3 is 16 residues. Germline V gene data show CDR1 as SEHNR and CDR2 as FQNEAQ (reference sequence). This CDR3 reads CASSFPGQGFGNTIYF. Written as DNA, the CDR3 is TGTGCCAGCAGCTTCCCCGGACAGGGCTTTGGAAACACTATATATTTT.

CDR3 region: CASSQDSLAGVNTGELFF. CDR3 DNA sequence: TGTGCCAGCAGCCAAGATTCACTAGCGGGGGTGAACACCGGGGAGCTGTTTTTT. The J gene is TRBJ2-2, the V gene TRBV14; 11 bases agree with TRBD2. The germline V gene encodes CDR1 SGHDN and CDR2 FVKESK. V was clipped by 0 bases and J by 1 base; unmatched bases: 4. The CDR3 runs 18 residues.

The chain joins TRBV4-1 to TRBJ2-3, with D uncertain. Germline V gives CDR1 MGHRA, CDR2 YSYEKL. V was pared by 1 base and J by 0 bases, with 2 bases between. The CDR3 runs 13 residues. The CDR3 DNA sequence: TGCGCCAGCAGCCAAGTAAGCACAGATACGCAGTATTTT. Protein product: CASSQVSTDTQYF.

In regard to this clone: The same CDR3 also results from other DNA sequences found in this sample. The V call is TRBV5-1, the J call TRBJ2-3; 8 bases map to TRBD2. The trim removed 0 bases at V and 3 bases at J, leaving 3 bases unmatched. The CDR3 totals 15 residues. The germline V gene encodes CDR1 SGHRS and CDR2 YFSETQ. The CDR3 region is CASSLAAGGTDTQYF. In nucleotides, the CDR3 is TGCGCCAGCAGCTTGGCGGCGGGAGGAACAGATACGCAGTATTTT. The full variable domain, completed using reference TRBV5-1 and TRBJ2-3, is KAGVTQTPRYLIKTRGQQVTLSCSPISGHRSVSWYQQTPGQGLQFLFEYFSETQRNKGNFPGRFSGRQFSNSRSEMNVSTLELGDSALYLCASSLAAGGTDTQYFGPGTRLTVL.

The V call is TRBV11-2, the J call TRBJ2-5, with D perhaps matching TRBD1 (5 bases). The V gene's germline CDR1 is SGHAT and CDR2 FQNNGV. Trimming took off 5 bases at V and 4 bases at J, with 17 bases between the two ends. The CDR3 contains 15 residues. The CDR3 spells CASSPQGVARETQYF. CDR3 DNA: TGTGCCAGCAGCCCCCAAGGGGTTGCCCGAGAGACCCAGTACTTC.

This rearrangement joins TRBV28 to TRBJ2-1; maybe TRBD2 (6 bases). CDR3 length: 13 residues. V lost 3 bases and J lost 13, with 16 bases in between. Germline-derived CDR1 and CDR2 are MDHEN and SYDVKM. The CDR3 reads CASSFGGTGPQFF. The CDR3 nucleotides read TGTGCCAGCAGTTTCGGGGGAACAGGTCCCCAGTTCTTC.

The chain uses TRBV7-9 and TRBJ2-3; perhaps TRBD2 as D (6 bases). Germline CDR1 and CDR2: SEHNR and FQNEAQ (reference sequence). The V end was cut by 11 bases, the J end by 2 bases, with 14 bases between. CDR3 size: 13 residues. The CDR3 nucleotides are TGTGCCGCGGTAGGCGGGGACACAGATACGCAGTATTTT. It codes for CAAVGGDTDTQYF.